This TCR beta chain was observed in a study of blood T cell repertoires in COVID-19. Study background: From T cells, B-cell-depleted T cells, or PBMCs came the material, which was cDNA or gDNA.

Sequenced by immunoSEQ multiplex PCR; TCRdb stores in-frame clones only, minus some. The profile shows roughly 180,000 clones, about 85% of them singletons. The Seattle patients joined while their infection was active and were tracked longitudinally afterward. This clone was seen ten or more times. From germline, CDR1 is WNHNN and CDR2 SYGVQD (reference sequence). This CDR3 is 16 amino acids long. The V gene end was trimmed by 2 bases and the J gene end by 8 bases; junction bases not matched to a gene: 7. Specimen: peripheral blood. This clonotype was obtained from an elderly man with COVID-19, enrolled during active disease. The chain joins TRBV10-1 to TRBJ2-1, with 12 bases that match TRBD1. CDR3 loop: CASSEIPGQGADEQFF. The CDR3 nucleotides read TGCGCCAGCAGTGAGATCCCGGGACAGGGGGCCGATGAGCAGTTCTTC.